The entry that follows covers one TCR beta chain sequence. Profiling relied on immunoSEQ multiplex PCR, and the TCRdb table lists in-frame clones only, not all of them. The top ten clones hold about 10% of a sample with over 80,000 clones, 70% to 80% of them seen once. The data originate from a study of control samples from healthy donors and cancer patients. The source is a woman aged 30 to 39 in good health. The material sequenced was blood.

CDR3 sequence (DNA): TGTGCCAGCAGCGTAGGGGGTTCGGAGCTGTTTTTT. It codes for CASSVGGSELFF. This chain uses TRBV9 with TRBJ2-2; D call uncertain. Trimming pared 0 bases from V and 10 bases from J, leaving 7 bases between. In germline, CDR1 is SGDLS, CDR2 YYNGEE. The CDR3 has 12 residues.